This T cell receptor beta chain was sequenced in a study of CD8 T cells in ankylosing spondylitis (dated by TCRdb to the late 2010s). Study-wide context: T cell receptor beta repertoires were profiled in healthy donors and ankylosing spondylitis patients so that disease-linked TCR variants could be found. The whole study cohort included roughly 110 healthy donors and 25 or so ankylosing spondylitis patients. Peripheral blood was sampled, and synovial fluid was additionally collected from ankylosing spondylitis patients. Broad study findings and their caveats: The disease-linked clones had a CD8+ phenotype and were found at relatively low frequencies in peripheral blood. A TCR beta motif made up of several highly homologous amino acid variants appeared to be characteristic of blood from ankylosing spondylitis patients. According to the report, matched synovial fluid samples from ankylosing spondylitis patients were significantly enriched for the disease-linked clones. Some motif variants were previously reported in synovial fluid and blood of reactive arthritis patients, suggesting common disease-initiation mechanisms.

There are many counts of this clonotype. Its cognate antigen has yet to be identified. The record has no base qualities; no much larger clone is one base away. The run used an Illumina HiSeq 2500. Quantitative 5'-RACE with molecular barcodes was the method used to prepare the TCR beta libraries. Regarding the original processing steps: A new computational method, built on a probabilistic model of VDJ rearrangement, was used to identify disease-linked TCR variants. The public sequencing data were trimmed at Q25 with fastp and processed into clonotypes with MiXCR by TCRdb, which kept only in-frame beta chains. Each entry is one CDR3 protein sequence, shown with its most common DNA and genes. What appears here as the V and J calls and clone size reflects TCRdb's work, not the paper's. This sample lists about 130,000 distinct CDR3 sequences; about an eighth were detected once. Approximately 4% of the sample comes from the top ten.

From its cysteine to its phenylalanine, the CDR3 spans 14 amino acids. Only the CDR3 DNA is retained, 42 bases long and in frame from the first base. V is clipped by 1 base and J by 2 bases, and the sequence between their germline boundaries is 12 bases long. CDR1 and CDR2, per the germline V gene (reference sequence), are GTSNPN and SVGIG. The V and J segments used are TRBV30 and TRBJ2-7; no D gene can be assigned with confidence. Source material: blood, either unsorted or a sorted T cell fraction (not recorded which). The receptor was isolated from a female donor with ankylosing spondylitis or in good health (not recorded which). The CDR3 protein: CAWSDLVGAYEQYF. The sequence in DNA is TGTGCCTGGAGTGACTTAGTCGGCGCCTACGAGCAGTACTTC.